Given below is one T cell receptor (beta chain) in context. TCRdb re-called the RT-PCR reads through MiXCR, storing one row per CDR3 protein. Among about 680,000 distinct CDR3 sequences listed, about 14% were seen once. V was pared by 1 base and J by 1 base, with 16 bases between. The CDR3 is 16 residues long. Per germline, CDR1 DFQATT and CDR2 SNEGSKA (reference sequence). The sequenced sample consisted of memory CD4+ T cells from blood. The chain couples TRBV20-1 to TRBJ1-1; possibly TRBD1 for D (5 bases). The receptor comes from a female donor in good health, serving as a healthy control. CDR3 nucleotides: TGCAGTGCTAGAGTTGAGGGGTGGACGGAGAACACTGAAGCTTTCTTT. Its translation: CSARVEGWTENTEAFF.